These 19 T cell receptor beta chains originate from one sample sequenced in a study of T cells in Graves' hyperthyroidism and ophthalmopathy. Amplified TCR beta CDR3 regions derived from RNA transcripts. TCR CDR3 underwent first-round RT-PCR with the HTBI primer set. TCRdb reanalysed the multiplex PCR reads using MiXCR and keeps one entry per CDR3 protein. The sample lists some 180,000 distinct CDR3 sequences, 17% seen once, with around 29% in the top ten. What was sequenced was blood. These receptors were collected from a woman between 45 and 60 years old with Graves' hyperthyroidism.

This clonotype was seen at least ten times. The J gene is TRBJ2-5, the V gene TRBV3-2; TRBD1, the table's D call, lacks a check against the DNA. TRBV3-2 represents a pseudogene. The CDR3 loop spans 15 amino acids. CDR3 sequence: CASSRATGGKETQYF. CDR3 nucleotides: TGTGCCAGCAGCCGGGCGACAGGGGGCAAGGAGACCCAGTACTTC.

This clonotype showed up just once. The J gene is TRBJ2-7, the V gene TRBV2; D is possibly TRBD1 (6 bases). Trimming took off 6 bases at V and 3 bases at J, with 12 bases between the two ends. This CDR3 contains 13 residues. Germline V gene data show CDR1 as SNHLY and CDR2 as FYNNEI. The CDR3 here is CASSILDSYEQYF. The CDR3 nucleotides read TGTGCCAGCAGCATCCTGGACAGCTACGAGCAGTACTTC.

In its sample, this clonotype was seen a few times. The rearrangement uses TRBV5-5 and TRBJ2-5, with D possibly being TRBD2 (6 bases). Germline CDR1 and CDR2: SGHKS and YYEKEE (reference sequence). The CDR3 is 14 amino acids. Trimming shortened V by 0 bases and J by 5 bases, and 11 bases separated the two germline ends. The DNA of the CDR3 is TGTGCCAGCAGCTTGGTGGAGGGTGTGGAGACCCAGTACTTC. Translated: CASSLVEGVETQYF.

The gene calls are TRBV7-9 and TRBJ2-2, with 9 nucleotides matching TRBD1. Germline V gene data show CDR1 as SEHNR and CDR2 as FQNEAQ (reference sequence). This CDR3 region has 16 residues. The junction had 3 bases not matched to a gene; V was cut back by 2 bases and J by 2 bases. CDR3 DNA sequence: TGTGCCAGCAGCTTACGACAGGGGGTAAACACCGGGGAGCTGTTTTTT. Its protein is CASSLRQGVNTGELFF.

The gene calls are TRBV19 and TRBJ2-3, with D possibly being TRBD1 (6 bases). The CDR3 runs 11 residues. Germline V gene sequence: CDR1 LNHDA, CDR2 SQIVND (reference sequence). Trimming cost V 7 bases and J 6 bases, with 8 bases left between them. The CDR3 DNA reads TGTGCCAGTAAGAGGGGGGATACGCAGTATTTT. Translated, it gives CASKRGDTQYF.

This clonotype occurred many times. This sequence joins TRBV6-6 and TRBJ1-2; possibly TRBD1 for D (5 bases). Trimming shortened V by 0 bases and J by 7 bases, and 15 bases separated the two germline ends. Looked up from germline, CDR1 is MNHNY and CDR2 is SVGAGI (reference sequence). CDR3 length equals 15 residues. CDR3 bases: TGTGCCAGCAGTTACTCGAAGACAGCGTTTGTTGGCTACACCTTC. It encodes CASSYSKTAFVGYTF.

This clonotype has just a few counts. Being one base from a much bigger clone, this may be a read error. The V call is TRBV27, the J call TRBJ2-7, with D tentatively TRBD1 (6 bases). Per the germline V gene, CDR1 is MNHEY and CDR2 is SMNVEV (reference sequence). This CDR3 has 17 residues. Trimming left V 0 bases short and J 0 bases short, with 15 bases between. As DNA, the CDR3 is TGTGCCAGCAGTTTATCCCCCGGGACAAAGGTCTCCTACGAGCAGTACTTC. This encodes CASSLSPGTKVSYEQYF.

This clonotype was detected many times. V and J are TRBV5-4 and TRBJ1-1, with TRBD1 matching 9 bases. V trimming: 9 bases; J trimming: 0 bases; junction bases outside the gene matches: 3. This CDR3 contains 13 residues. Germline CDR1 SGHNT, CDR2 YYREEE (reference sequence). CDR3 nucleotides: TGTGCCACCGGGACAGGGATGAACACTGAAGCTTTCTTT. Encoded protein: CATGTGMNTEAFF.

Ten or more counts support this clonotype. The CDR3 DNA reads TGCGCCAGCAGCCATGACTCCTACGAGCAGTACTTC. Protein sequence: CASSHDSYEQYF. This rearrangement joins TRBV5-1 to TRBJ2-7; unclear D gene. Trimming left V 4 bases short and J 0 bases short, with 5 bases between. This CDR3 comprises 12 residues. In germline, CDR1 is SGHRS, CDR2 YFSETQ.

The chain is built from TRBV7-2 and TRBJ2-5; 7 bases align to TRBD2. The germline CDR1 and CDR2 sequences are SGHTA and FQGNSA. Trimming cost V 6 bases and J 4 bases; bases outside gene matches: 14. This CDR3 is built from 16 residues. The CDR3 DNA reads as TGTGCCAGCAGTCACAACCACGGCGGGGGAGGAGAGACCCAGTACTTC. It yields the protein CASSHNHGGGGETQYF.

This clonotype appeared many times. This chain links TRBV28 with TRBJ1-3; D not resolved. V was cut by 1 base and J by 4 bases, with 2 bases left in between. In germline, CDR1 is MDHEN, CDR2 SYDVKM. This CDR3 contains 12 residues. The CDR3 DNA sequence: TGTGCCAGCAGTTTATCAGGAAACACCATATATTTT. Its translation is CASSLSGNTIYF.

This clonotype was seen ten or more times. CDR3 loop: CAPDPWGCGYTF. The CDR3 DNA reads TGTGCCCCAGATCCCTGGGGCTGCGGCTACACCTTC. This chain links TRBV19 with TRBJ1-2; a possible D gene is TRBD1 (5 bases). This CDR3 contains 12 residues. V was cut by 11 bases and J by 8 bases, with 18 bases left in between. Germline loops: CDR1 LNHDA, CDR2 SQIVND (reference sequence).

This clonotype showed up many times. The chain has TRBV10-1 and TRBJ2-1; D is ambiguous. Germline CDR1 is WNHNN and CDR2 is SYGVQD (reference sequence). V dropped 4 bases and J dropped 0 bases, with 1 base sitting between them. The CDR3 extends over 12 amino acids. The CDR3, as DNA: TGCGCCAGCAGTGTCTCCTACAATGAGCAGTTCTTC. This translates into CASSVSYNEQFF.

This clonotype was seen many times. The chain is built from TRBV27 and TRBJ1-5; D not certain. V was cut by 5 bases and J by 7 bases, with 12 bases left in between. The CDR3 has 13 residues. Germline V gives CDR1 MNHEY, CDR2 SMNVEV (reference sequence). Here the CDR3 reads CASSPAREQPQHF. CDR3 coding DNA: TGTGCCAGCAGTCCTGCCCGGGAACAGCCCCAGCATTTT.

In this sample, this clonotype turned up many times. The CDR3 region has the DNA TGTGCCAGCAGCCCGAGGAGCGGTCAGGGGCAGTATTTT. Protein product: CASSPRSGQGQYF. This chain joins TRBV27 and TRBJ2-3; possibly TRBD1 or TRBD2 for D (5 bases each). CDR3 length equals 13 residues. Germline CDR1 reads MNHEY; CDR2 reads SMNVEV (reference sequence). V was pared by 6 bases and J by 11 bases, with 18 bases between.

This clonotype was seen at least ten times. The chain is built from TRBV12-3 or TRBV12-4 and TRBJ1-1; D not certain. CDR3 length: 11 amino acids. Trimming left V 6 bases short and J 1 base short, with 3 bases between. In DNA form, the CDR3 reads TGTGCCAGCAGCCAGAACACTGAAGCTTTCTTT. Translation: CASSQNTEAFF.

This clonotype was detected ten times or more. The CDR3 here is CASSYSSQRGLISYEQYF. In DNA, the CDR3 is TGTGCCAGCAGTTACTCGAGCCAGCGGGGGCTGATTTCCTACGAGCAGTACTTC. J is TRBJ2-7 and V is TRBV6-2 or TRBV6-3; 8 nucleotides agree with TRBD2. Germline V gives CDR1 MNHEY, CDR2 SVGEGT. The ends lost 0 bases at V and 1 base at J; junction bases unmatched: 11. This CDR3 is 18 amino acids long.

This clonotype has more than one count but fewer than ten. This chain uses TRBV12-3 or TRBV12-4 with TRBJ2-2, with 10 positions matching TRBD1. The V segment lost 1 base and the J segment 5 bases; nucleotides outside the gene matches: 4. The CDR3 is 16 residues long. The DNA of the CDR3 is TGTGCCAGCAGTTTAGTTTGGACAGGGGGGACCGGGGAGCTGTTTTTT. Translating gives CASSLVWTGGTGELFF.

The rearrangement links TRBV5-1 to TRBJ2-7; D gene uncertain. Germline V CDR1 and CDR2: SGHRS, YFSETQ. This CDR3 has 13 amino acids. The V end lost 2 bases, the J end lost 0 bases, and 6 bases lay between the germline ends. The CDR3 here is CASSFERSYEQYF. CDR3 sequence (DNA): TGCGCCAGCAGCTTTGAACGCTCCTACGAGCAGTACTTC.